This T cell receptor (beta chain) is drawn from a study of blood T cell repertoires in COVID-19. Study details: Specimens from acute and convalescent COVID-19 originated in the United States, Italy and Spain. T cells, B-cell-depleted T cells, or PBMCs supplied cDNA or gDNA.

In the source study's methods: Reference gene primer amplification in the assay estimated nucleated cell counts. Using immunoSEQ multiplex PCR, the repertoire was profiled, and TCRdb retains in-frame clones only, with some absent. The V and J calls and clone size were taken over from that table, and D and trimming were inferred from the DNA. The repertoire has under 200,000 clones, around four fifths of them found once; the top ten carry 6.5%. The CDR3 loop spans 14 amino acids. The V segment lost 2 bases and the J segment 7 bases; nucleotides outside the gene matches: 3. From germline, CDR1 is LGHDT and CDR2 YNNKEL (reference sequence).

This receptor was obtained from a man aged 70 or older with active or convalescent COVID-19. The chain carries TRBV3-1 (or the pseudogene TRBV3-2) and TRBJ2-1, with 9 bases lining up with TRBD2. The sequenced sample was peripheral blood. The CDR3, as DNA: TGTGCCAGCAGCCAACTACTAGCGGGTAATGAGCAGTTCTTC. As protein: CASSQLLAGNEQFF.